Only one count was recorded for the clone carrying this T cell receptor (beta chain). Its antigen remains unknown. This sample was taken from a study of immune cell composition in non-small cell lung cancer. General study points: Tumour-associated clones >0.5% occurred in 25% to 40% of adenocarcinomas, about 69% of squamous.

Only in-frame clones appear in the TCRdb table, and some are missing; sequencing was by immunoSEQ multiplex PCR. The table lists about 1,800 clones, 80% to 85% of them singletons. V lost 0 bases and J 10 bases, leaving 13 bases between the germline ends. Germline CDR1 is LGHNA and CDR2 is YSLEER. This CDR3 comprises 15 residues. The V and J genes are TRBV4-3 and TRBJ1-6; D may be TRBD1 (6 bases). This receptor was identified in a human donor with non-small cell lung cancer. The material sequenced was lung tumor tissue. The CDR3 region is CASSQDRTGMSPLHF. The CDR3 DNA reads TGCGCCAGCAGCCAAGATCGTACAGGGATGTCACCCCTCCACTTT.